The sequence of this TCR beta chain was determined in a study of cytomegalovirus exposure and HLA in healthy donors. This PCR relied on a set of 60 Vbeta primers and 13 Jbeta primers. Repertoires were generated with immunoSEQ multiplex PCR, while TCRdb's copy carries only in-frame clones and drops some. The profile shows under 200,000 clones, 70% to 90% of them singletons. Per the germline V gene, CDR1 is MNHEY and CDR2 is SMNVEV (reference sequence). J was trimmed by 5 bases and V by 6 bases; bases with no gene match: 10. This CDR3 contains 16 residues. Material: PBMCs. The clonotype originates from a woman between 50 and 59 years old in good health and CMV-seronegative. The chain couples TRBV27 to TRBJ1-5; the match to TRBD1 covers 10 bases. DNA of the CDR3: TGTGCCAGCAGATCCGGGACAGGGGCTCGGGATCAGCCCCAGCATTTT. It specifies CASRSGTGARDQPQHF.